The T cell receptor beta chain described here comes from a study of blood T cells in healthy people across ages. At the level of the study: Roughly one uniquely barcoded beta molecule per two T cells was captured.

CDR3 length equals 16 residues. The trim removed 3 bases at V and 8 bases at J, leaving 10 bases unmatched. The germline V gene has CDR1 LNHNV and CDR2 YYDKDF (reference sequence). The use of a sample-barcoded 5' primer and a J-beta primer mix characterized a second PCR of 7 to 11 cycles. Each cDNA molecule, via a template-switch adaptor with 12 random nucleotides, was tagged. TCRdb independently ran MiXCR on the 5' RACE reads; one entry per CDR3 protein. This table holds about 840,000 distinct CDR3 sequences, about 28% found once. To note about this clonotype: The antigen is unknown.

Regarding the study as a whole: In older individuals, TCR beta diversity per million T cells was lower, falling roughly linearly with age.

These records were also assigned to another study, of T cells of mothers and their children. That investigation notes: Every mother supplied over 8 million TCR beta CDR3 reads and every child about 3 million.

The sequenced material came from blood. This clonotype was sampled from a woman between 40 and 50 years old in good health. The chain uses TRBV15 and TRBJ1-4, with TRBD1 matching 9 bases. The DNA for the CDR3 is TGTGCCACCAGCAGGGGACAGGGACGACTCTTGGAAAAACTGTTTTTT. Translated: CATSRGQGRLLEKLFF.